This TCR beta chain is drawn from a study of blood T cell repertoires in COVID-19. Background on the study: Sites in the United States, Italy and Spain provided acute and convalescent COVID-19 samples. T cells, B-cell-depleted T cells, or PBMCs provided the cDNA or gDNA that served as material.

Seattle's enrolled individuals joined amid active infection and were then monitored longitudinally. Germline V lookup: CDR1 SNHLY, CDR2 FYNNEI. The CDR3 is 17 amino acids. Germline trimming cut 3 bases from V and 2 bases from J; bases unmatched to any gene: 4. Authors' analysis steps: Reference gene primer amplification yielded estimated nucleated cell counts. Libraries were prepared by immunoSEQ multiplex PCR; TCRdb keeps only in-frame clonotypes and omits some of them. That table supplies the V and J calls and clone size; D and trimming were determined from the DNA. Of 150,000 to 200,000 clones in the sample, around 81% were seen once. This clone has just a few counts.

The chain is built from TRBV2 and TRBJ1-4; 12 nucleotides agree with TRBD1. The clonotype was recovered from a woman over 75 with COVID-19, enrolled during active disease. What was sequenced was peripheral blood. CDR3 DNA sequence: TGTGCCAGCAGTGAGCGGGACAGGGGGCCGACTAATGAAAAACTGTTTTTT. This translates into CASSERDRGPTNEKLFF.